The sample holds a few counts of the clone carrying this T cell receptor beta chain. Its target is unknown. These data originate in a study of T-cell reconstitution after alpha-beta-depleted transplantation in children. Study-wide results and caveats: The high TCRbeta diversity at day 60 in some patients came from surviving recipient T cells and thymic progenitors. Reportedly, roughly two months post-transplant, alpha-beta T cells arose from several hundred expanded graft clones.

Construction of the TCRbeta library involved unique molecular identifiers. TCRdb independently ran MiXCR on the PCR reads; one entry per CDR3 protein. The table has a few hundred thousand distinct CDR3 sequences, about 40% seen once. The germline V and J ends were trimmed by 4 bases and 0 bases, with 2 bases remaining between them. The CDR3 contains 11 residues. The germline V gene has CDR1 DFQATT and CDR2 SNEGSKA (reference sequence). The chain uses TRBV20-1 and TRBJ2-3; D is unresolved. Sequencing was performed on PBMCs, taken before TCRalphabeta/CD19-depleted stem cell transplant. This clonotype originated in a girl aged 2 to 10 with aplastic anemia, due to receive a stem cell transplant. The CDR3 DNA is TGCAGTGCTACGAGCACAGATACGCAGTATTTT. Translating gives CSATSTDTQYF.